Shown below are 27 T cell receptor beta chains from a single sample sequenced in a study of blood T cell repertoires in COVID-19. The data were produced by immunoSEQ multiplex PCR, yet TCRdb's version contains in-frame clones alone and is incomplete. The repertoire holds 200,000 to 250,000 clones, with approximately 90% as singletons. Sequenced: peripheral blood. Receptors were obtained from a man aged 25 to 40 with COVID-19, enrolled during active disease.

The chain joins TRBV28 to TRBJ1-1, with 8 nucleotides matching TRBD1. The CDR3 totals 17 residues. With V trimmed by 5 bases and J by 5 bases, 16 bases remained unmatched. Germline V gene data show CDR1 as MDHEN and CDR2 as SYDVKM. The CDR3 sequence is CASSPGQGFEGNTEAFF. The DNA for the CDR3 is TGTGCCAGCAGTCCCGGACAGGGTTTTGAGGGAAATACTGAAGCTTTCTTT.

The J gene is TRBJ1-1, the V gene TRBV18, with TRBD1 matching 8 bases. The CDR3 spans 16 residues. The germline V gene encodes CDR1 KGHSH and CDR2 LQKENI. Unmatched junction bases numbered 8, after V lost 3 bases and J lost 2 bases. CDR3 amino acids: CASSPLDRALNTEAFF. The CDR3 bases are TGTGCCAGCTCACCCTTGGACAGGGCCTTAAACACTGAAGCTTTCTTT.

The V call is TRBV6-1, the J call TRBJ2-7, with D possibly being TRBD1 (5 bases). V dropped 0 bases and J dropped 1 base, with 13 bases sitting between them. The CDR3 covers 16 residues. Per the germline V gene, CDR1 is MNHNS and CDR2 is SASEGT. CDR3 in amino acids: CASSEAGSQGSYEQYF. DNA of the CDR3: TGTGCCAGCAGTGAAGCCGGGTCTCAGGGATCCTACGAGCAGTACTTC.

The V call is TRBV7-8, the J call TRBJ2-2, with 9 bases identical to TRBD2. CDR1 SGHVS and CDR2 FQNEAQ come from the germline V gene. This CDR3 spans 16 amino acids. V gave up 1 base and J gave up 5 bases; unmatched junction bases: 5. CDR3 amino acids: CASSLVVAGGTGELFF. CDR3 nucleotide sequence: TGTGCCAGCAGCTTAGTTGTTGCGGGGGGGACCGGGGAGCTGTTTTTT.

The chain combines TRBV11-2 with TRBJ2-1, with unresolved D. The CDR3 covers 15 residues. The germline CDR1 and CDR2 sequences are SGHAT and FQNNGV. The germline V and J ends were trimmed by 0 bases and 8 bases, with 14 bases remaining between them. This chain's CDR3 is CASSLDLSFIYEQFF. The CDR3 DNA reads TGTGCCAGCAGCTTAGACCTCTCCTTTATCTATGAGCAGTTCTTC.

The V call is TRBV27, the J call TRBJ1-1; 8 nucleotides align to TRBD1. The CDR3 spans 14 residues. Per the germline V gene, CDR1 is MNHEY and CDR2 is SMNVEV (reference sequence). V lost 6 bases, J lost 4 bases, and 7 bases stayed unmatched. CDR3 coding DNA: TGTGCCAGCAGACCGGGACAGGTCTTCACTGAAGCTTTCTTT. Protein: CASRPGQVFTEAFF.

The chain joins TRBV2 to TRBJ1-1; D uncertain. V was cut by 6 bases and J by 1 base, with 9 bases left in between. This CDR3 spans 13 amino acids. Germline CDR1 reads SNHLY; CDR2 reads FYNNEI. DNA for the CDR3: TGTGCCAGCAGGAAGGAGACGAACACTGAAGCTTTCTTT. Translation: CASRKETNTEAFF.

With regard to this clone: The junction shows a germline mismatch at one end, possibly a read error. The DNA of the CDR3 is TGTGCCAGCAGCTTGTCAGGGGTTAATGAAAAACTGTTTTTC. Translating gives CASSLSGVNEKLFF. The chain joins TRBV7-2 to TRBJ1-4; D may be TRBD1 (6 bases). Germline values: CDR1 SGHTA, CDR2 FQGNSA. This CDR3 is built from 14 residues.

The V call is TRBV2, the J call TRBJ2-2; 7 positions match TRBD2. The germline CDR1 and CDR2 sequences are SNHLY and FYNNEI. J lost 5 bases, V lost 4 bases, and 7 bases had no gene match. CDR3 length equals 15 residues. CDR3 DNA sequence: TGTGCCAGCAGTGGGCAGCGCGGGAGTACCGGGGAGCTGTTTTTT. It encodes CASSGQRGSTGELFF.

This chain connects TRBV4-3 to TRBJ2-7; 8 bases match TRBD1. This CDR3 is built from 15 residues. Losses at the gene ends were 4 bases for V and 1 base for J; bases not matched to a gene: 6. CDR1 is LGHNA, CDR2 YSLEER, per germline. CDR3 protein: CASSLDRGTSYEQYF. CDR3 coding DNA: TGCGCCAGCAGCCTAGACAGGGGTACATCCTACGAGCAGTACTTC.

The chain carries TRBV4-1 and TRBJ2-7; 9 bases are shared with TRBD2. V lost 4 bases, J lost 0 bases, and 1 base stayed unmatched. Germline V gives CDR1 MGHRA, CDR2 YSYEKL. This CDR3 is 14 amino acids long. CDR3 amino acids: CASSLTSGSYEQYF. CDR3 nucleotide sequence: TGCGCCAGCAGCCTGACTAGCGGCTCCTACGAGCAGTACTTC.

The J gene is TRBJ2-2, the V gene TRBV10-3; the D is unclear. Trimming removed 4 bases at V and 4 bases at J, with 7 bases between. The CDR3 covers 13 residues. Germline loops: CDR1 ENHRY, CDR2 SYGVKD. DNA for the CDR3: TGTGCCATCAGTGTGGCGGCCACCGGGGAGCTGTTTTTT. This gives the protein CAISVAATGELFF.

For the CDR3, the DNA is TGTGCCAGCAGTCCTTTGACGACTTTAGGGGCCTATAATTCACCCCTCCACTTT. Its protein product is CASSPLTTLGAYNSPLHF. The rearrangement links TRBV27 to TRBJ1-6; weak D call: TRBD1 (5 bases). The CDR3 sequence is 18 residues long. CDR1 is MNHEY and CDR2 is SMNVEV in the germline V gene (reference sequence). Between the trimmed V and J ends, which lost 5 bases and 2 bases, there was a span of 19 bases.

The chain links TRBV10-2 to TRBJ1-5; TRBD1 is a possible D gene (5 bases). The CDR3 sequence is 14 residues long. Trimming took off 4 bases at V and 1 base at J, with 8 bases between the two ends. The V gene's germline CDR1 is WSHSY and CDR2 SAAADI. The CDR3 region is CASSGRGSNQPQHF. In DNA form, the CDR3 reads TGCGCCAGCAGTGGGAGGGGAAGCAATCAGCCCCAGCATTTT.

This chain uses TRBV23-1 with TRBJ2-7; 7 positions agree with TRBD1. TRBV23-1 is flagged as an ORF with uncertain function. V lost 0 bases to trimming and J lost 3 bases; unmatched junction nucleotides: 5. The CDR3 totals 15 residues. CDR3: CASSQSGTDNYEQYF. CDR3 sequence (DNA): TGCGCCAGCAGTCAATCCGGGACAGATAACTACGAGCAGTACTTC.

The rearrangement uses TRBV14 and TRBJ2-5; D is perhaps TRBD1 (5 bases). The CDR3 spans 18 residues. Germline CDR1 SGHDN, CDR2 FVKESK. V was pared by 0 bases and J by 2 bases, with 19 bases between. This chain's CDR3 is CASSQDLSGRGRQETQYF. The DNA for the CDR3 is TGTGCCAGCAGCCAAGATCTCTCGGGTAGGGGTCGACAAGAGACCCAGTACTTC.

The chain uses TRBV5-8 and TRBJ1-2; D is possibly TRBD1 (6 bases). The CDR3 sequence is 16 residues long. V was cut by 9 bases and J by 0 bases, with 21 bases left in between. In germline, CDR1 is SGHTS, CDR2 YDEGEE. The CDR3 bases are TGTGCCACCCCCCCCCTAGAGACAGGATCTAACTATGGCTACACCTTC. Translated, it gives CATPPLETGSNYGYTF.

The J gene is TRBJ1-2, the V gene TRBV5-4; 7 nucleotides match TRBD1. The J segment lost 2 bases and the V segment lost 4 bases, leaving 2 bases of the junction unmatched. From germline, CDR1 is SGHNT and CDR2 YYREEE (reference sequence). This CDR3 is built from 13 residues. The CDR3 bases are TGTGCCAGCAGCGTGGACAGGAACTATGGCTACACCTTC. This sequence encodes CASSVDRNYGYTF.

The V call is TRBV29-1, the J call TRBJ2-5; 9 nucleotides align to TRBD2. Germline V lookup: CDR1 SQVTM, CDR2 ANQGSEA. The CDR3 runs 14 residues. With V trimmed by 8 bases and J by 5 bases, 12 bases remained unmatched. This CDR3 reads CSSLRDSGRETQYF. The DNA of the CDR3 is TGCAGCTCTCTTCGGGACAGCGGGAGGGAGACCCAGTACTTC.

The chain recombines TRBV7-7 with TRBJ2-1; 13 bases agree with TRBD2. The length of the CDR3 is 17 residues. Trimming took 4 bases from V and 4 from J; bases not matched to a gene: 7. The germline gives CDR1 SSHAT, CDR2 FNYEAQ (reference sequence). CDR3 DNA sequence: TGTGCCAGCAGCTATGGACTAGCGGGAGAAGGTTACAATGAGCAGTTCTTC. Translation: CASSYGLAGEGYNEQFF.

This chain links TRBV15 with TRBJ2-7, with D possibly matching TRBD2 (7 bases). The CDR3 consists of 16 residues. Trimming removed 0 bases at V and 2 bases at J, with 14 bases between. Germline assignment: CDR1 LNHNV and CDR2 YYDKDF (reference sequence). Written as DNA, the CDR3 is TGTGCCACCAGCAGAGACCGCGGGGGCTTACCCTACGAGCAGTACTTC. Encoded protein: CATSRDRGGLPYEQYF.

The J gene is TRBJ1-6, the V gene TRBV3-1 (or the pseudogene TRBV3-2); 7 positions match TRBD1. The CDR3 is made up of 14 amino acids. The germline V gene encodes CDR1 LGHDT and CDR2 YNNKEL (reference sequence). V trimming: 5 bases; J trimming: 6 bases; junction bases outside the gene matches: 4. This chain's CDR3 is CASSSGTVNSPLHF. The DNA of the CDR3 is TGTGCCAGCAGCTCCGGGACAGTTAATTCACCCCTCCACTTT.

The chain joins TRBV7-3 to TRBJ1-3, with D possibly matching TRBD1 (5 bases). Between the trimmed V and J ends, which lost 1 base and 7 bases, there was a span of 8 bases. Germline V CDR1 and CDR2: SGHTA, FQGTGA. The CDR3 is made up of 13 amino acids. The CDR3 spells CASSLNWGNTIYF. DNA of the CDR3: TGTGCCAGCAGCTTAAACTGGGGCAACACCATATATTTT.

The chain couples TRBV9 to TRBJ1-2, with TRBD1 matching 7 bases. Per germline, CDR1 SGDLS and CDR2 YYNGEE. This CDR3 is 15 amino acids long. Unmatched junction bases numbered 7, after V lost 2 bases and J lost 3 bases. Here the CDR3 reads CASSVEVTGDYGYTF. The CDR3 DNA is TGTGCCAGCAGCGTCGAAGTTACAGGGGACTATGGCTACACCTTC.

V gene TRBV11-2 combines with J gene TRBJ2-3; D gene unclear. Germline assignment: CDR1 SGHAT and CDR2 FQNNGV. V gave up 3 bases and J gave up 2 bases, with 6 bases separating them. This CDR3 spans 13 amino acids. CDR3 DNA sequence: TGTGCCAGCAGCTTTACAGACACAGATACGCAGTATTTT. Translation gives CASSFTDTDTQYF.

This chain links TRBV5-6 with TRBJ2-7, with 9 positions matching TRBD1. Trimming took 4 bases from V and 4 from J; bases not matched to a gene: 12. The CDR3 loop spans 16 amino acids. Germline CDR1 reads SGHDT; CDR2 reads YYEEEE. The CDR3, as DNA: TGTGCCAGCAGCGAACTCGGACAGGGGAGACTGTACGAGCAGTACTTC. This sequence encodes CASSELGQGRLYEQYF.

The chain has TRBV5-8 and TRBJ2-7, with TRBD1 matching over 7 bases. Per germline, CDR1 SGHTS and CDR2 YDEGEE. J lost 1 base, V lost 4 bases, and 8 bases had no gene match. CDR3 size: 15 residues. The CDR3 nucleotides are TGTGCCAGCAGCCTGGACAGGCCGAGGTCCTACGAGCAGTACTTC. Translating gives CASSLDRPRSYEQYF.